Below, 14 T cell receptor beta chains from the same sample are listed, as sequenced in a study of CD8+ T cells in alopecia areata. After isolation, RNA underwent reverse transcription to generate cDNA as the sequencing template. Assay used: immunoSEQ multiplex PCR; TCRdb lists only in-frame clones, some missing. The sample lists roughly 100,000 clones, just over 85% occurring once. Treatment reported: oral pan-JAK inhibitor, 5-10 mg twice daily. Here the sequenced sample was CD8+ T cells sorted from blood, taken at roughly week 30, from a patient treated with tofacitinib. The receptors shown here come from a human donor with alopecia areata.

The chain recombines TRBV6-5 with TRBJ2-7; 8 bases are shared with TRBD2. With V trimmed by 6 bases and J by 0 bases, 1 base remained unmatched. Germline V CDR1 and CDR2: MNHEY, SVGAGI. The CDR3 length is 13 residues. The CDR3 coding sequence is TGTGCCAGCAGCAGCGGGGGCTCCTACGAGCAGTACTTC. As protein: CASSSGGSYEQYF.

This rearrangement joins TRBV5-1 to TRBJ2-7, with unresolved D. This CDR3 comprises 11 residues. Germline lookup yields CDR1 SGHRS and CDR2 YFSETQ. Trimming removed 3 bases at V and 3 bases at J, with 4 bases between. CDR3 bases: TGCGCCAGCAGCTATAACTACGAGCAGTACTTC. Protein: CASSYNYEQYF. The whole variable domain, remainder taken from reference TRBV5-1 and TRBJ2-7, is KAGVTQTPRYLIKTRGQQVTLSCSPISGHRSVSWYQQTPGQGLQFLFEYFSETQRNKGNFPGRFSGRQFSNSRSEMNVSTLELGDSALYLCASSYNYEQYFGPGTRLTVT.

The J gene is TRBJ1-3, the V gene TRBV27; perhaps TRBD1 as D (6 bases). In germline, CDR1 is MNHEY, CDR2 SMNVEV (reference sequence). V dropped 2 bases and J dropped 9 bases, with 14 bases sitting between them. The CDR3 contains 14 residues. CDR3 sequence (DNA): TGTGCCAGCAGTTTAACAGGGAACCGCGGCACCATATATTTT. It is translated as CASSLTGNRGTIYF.

The gene calls are TRBV29-1 and TRBJ2-2; the D gene is possibly TRBD1 (6 bases). The CDR3 covers 13 residues. The germline V gene encodes CDR1 SQVTM and CDR2 ANQGSEA. The V end was cut by 6 bases, the J end by 2 bases, with 10 bases between. CDR3 in DNA: TGCAGCGTGGTGGACAGTAACACCGGGGAGCTGTTTTTT. Its protein product is CSVVDSNTGELFF.

V and J are TRBV7-3 and TRBJ2-5; unclear D gene. The CDR3 length is 13 residues. The germline V and J ends were trimmed by 0 bases and 1 base, with 3 bases remaining between them. Germline V gene sequence: CDR1 SGHTA, CDR2 FQGTGA. This chain's CDR3 is CASSLTAQETQYF. CDR3 in DNA: TGTGCCAGCAGCTTAACGGCCCAAGAGACCCAGTACTTC. Drawing the rest from reference TRBV7-3 and TRBJ2-5, the complete variable domain is GAGVSQTPSNKVTEKGKYVELRCDPISGHTALYWYRQSLGQGPEFLIYFQGTGAADDSGLPNDRFFAVRPEGSVSTLKIQRTERGDSAVYLCASSLTAQETQYFGPGTRLLVL.

V usage is TRBV7-2 and J usage is TRBJ2-7, with 9 positions matching TRBD2. Germline V lookup: CDR1 SGHTA, CDR2 FQGNSA. V was clipped by 4 bases and J by 2 bases; unmatched bases: 6. The CDR3 sequence is 15 residues long. The CDR3 protein is CASSSSGRPTYEQYF. CDR3 DNA sequence: TGTGCCAGCAGCTCAAGCGGGAGGCCGACCTACGAGCAGTACTTC.

The chain employs TRBV9 and TRBJ2-7, with 7 bases that match TRBD1. The junction had 4 bases not matched to a gene; V was cut back by 4 bases and J by 0 bases. Germline CDR1 reads SGDLS; CDR2 reads YYNGEE. The CDR3 consists of 14 residues. This CDR3 is CASSLGTASYEQYF. The CDR3 bases are TGTGCCAGCAGCCTGGGGACAGCCTCCTACGAGCAGTACTTC.

This chain uses TRBV9 with TRBJ2-1; tentatively, D is TRBD1 or TRBD2 (6 bases each). This CDR3 is 13 amino acids long. V lost 4 bases and J 8 bases, leaving 13 bases between the germline ends. Germline V gene data show CDR1 as SGDLS and CDR2 as YYNGEE. The CDR3 sequence is CASSPEGDDEQFF. CDR3 nucleotides: TGTGCCAGCAGCCCGGAGGGGGACGATGAGCAGTTCTTC.

A single count supports this clone. The chain is built from TRBV27 and TRBJ1-4; D is ambiguous. V was shortened by 2 bases and J by 2 bases, with 6 bases between the two germline ends. The CDR3 is 14 amino acids. Germline assignment: CDR1 MNHEY and CDR2 SMNVEV (reference sequence). The CDR3 DNA reads as TGTGCCAGCAGTTTACCGGGGACTAATGAAAAACTGTTTTTT. It codes for CASSLPGTNEKLFF.

J is TRBJ2-7 and V is TRBV5-1; TRBD1 is a possible D gene (6 bases). This CDR3 has 15 amino acids. Trimming took off 0 bases at V and 3 bases at J, with 13 bases between the two ends. Germline assignment: CDR1 SGHRS and CDR2 YFSETQ. The CDR3 protein is CASSLDGGYYYEQYF. The CDR3 bases are TGCGCCAGCAGCTTGGATGGGGGCTATTACTACGAGCAGTACTTC. The full variable domain, in which reference TRBV5-1 and TRBJ2-7 provide the parts outside the CDR3, is KAGVTQTPRYLIKTRGQQVTLSCSPISGHRSVSWYQQTPGQGLQFLFEYFSETQRNKGNFPGRFSGRQFSNSRSEMNVSTLELGDSALYLCASSLDGGYYYEQYFGPGTRLTVT.

This chain links TRBV5-4 with TRBJ2-1; D call uncertain. V lost 3 bases and J lost 5, with 6 bases in between. Germline V CDR1 and CDR2: SGHNT, YYREEE (reference sequence). The CDR3 has 12 residues. CDR3 bases: TGTGCCAGCAGCTGGGTGGACAATGAGCAGTTCTTC. Protein sequence: CASSWVDNEQFF.

This clone was seen a single time. A read error may account for a junction end that differs from germline. CDR3 nucleotides: TGTGTCAGCAGCCCCGGACAGGGCCTGGGGTGGGAGCTGTTTTTT. Protein sequence: CVSSPGQGLGWELFF. The V gene is TRBV7-6, the J gene TRBJ2-2; 8 nucleotides line up with TRBD1. The germline CDR1 and CDR2 sequences are SGHVS and FNYEAQ. The CDR3 contains 15 residues.

The chain is built from TRBV7-6 and TRBJ1-2; maybe TRBD1 (5 bases). This CDR3 has 15 amino acids. With 2 bases removed from V and 4 bases from J, the gap between germline ends came to 14 bases. Germline CDR1 and CDR2: SGHVS and FNYEAQ. CDR3 DNA sequence: TGTGCCAGCAGCTTAAACGCGGGACGGACCTATGGCTACACCTTC. It yields the protein CASSLNAGRTYGYTF.

A note on this clone: Distinct nucleotide sequences in the sample also encode this CDR3. This chain links TRBV30 with TRBJ2-1; D might be TRBD1 (6 bases). V was cut by 8 bases and J by 6 bases, with 17 bases left in between. The CDR3 has 13 amino acids. Germline V gene data show CDR1 as GTSNPN and CDR2 as SVGIG (reference sequence). The CDR3 region is CAGPGGAFNEQFF. The DNA for the CDR3 is TGTGCCGGACCTGGGGGCGCGTTCAATGAGCAGTTCTTC.